The source of this TCR beta chain is a study of blood T cell repertoires in COVID-19 (TCRdb year 2020). Describing the broader study: Samples covering the acute and convalescent phases of COVID-19 were provided by collaborators in the United States, Italy and Spain. HLA class I and class II types, where available, came from metadata supplied by the sample provider rather than from assay-based typing. Samples were obtained from the ongoing ImmuneRACE study (first 160 participants) and from 1,200 or so subjects provided by 6 global collaborators. The sample metadata nearly always contained a de-identified subject ID, COVID-19 status, age in years and sex. The repertoires were made available in a free public database intended to serve as a resource for research on the immune response to SARS-CoV-2. Subjects who had been exposed to COVID-19, were actively infected with it, or had recovered from it provided the deeply sampled blood TCRbeta repertoires that made up the dataset. The prospective study material was composed of cDNA or gDNA derived from T cells, B-cell-depleted T cells, or PBMCs.

The investigation overall reported the following: The amount of clinical and demographic metadata varied by source and participant and was provided uncurated.

CDR1 and CDR2, per the germline V gene, are MNHEY and SVGAGI. From cysteine to phenylalanine, the CDR3 is 15 amino acids long. CDR3 DNA only is kept here, 45 bases in frame from base 1. V and J are trimmed by 0 bases and 2 bases, and the gene matches miss 3 bases of the junction. TCRbeta CDR3 regions were amplified from genomic DNA using the immunoSEQ Assay, a bias-controlled multiplex PCR. In the authors' own workflow: The number of nucleated cells in each sample was estimated by amplification of reference gene primers within the assay. To quantify the absolute abundance of each unique TCRbeta CDR3 rearrangement, sequence reads were collapsed and filtered. For each sample, productive Simpson clonality was calculated as the square root of Simpson's diversity index across productive rearrangements. TCRdb retrieved this table from immuneACCESS and kept in-frame rearrangements only. Not all clones are present; in checked studies, unresolved V genes account for under half, and no reason is known for the remainder. The V and J calls and clone size come from that table; D and trimming were worked out from the DNA. The table for this sample lists fewer than 400,000 clones; 92% of them were counted only once. The ten largest clonotypes hold 15% to 20% of the sample.

In the prospective study, participants were about 18 to 95 years old, resided in fewer than 25 geographic areas of the United States, and were enrolled through a virtual design. Cohort assignment in the prospective study relied on participant-reported clinical history from a screening survey and a study questionnaire. Recovered participants in ImmuneRACE Cohort 3 were defined as having two consecutive negative NP/OP PCR tests, clearance from a healthcare professional, or resolution of symptoms. Mobile phlebotomists in the prospective study collected whole blood, serum and a nasopharyngeal or oropharyngeal swab from every participant. Participants in the prospective study had the option to provide additional blood draws and questionnaires over a 2-month period. Before DNA extraction, prospective study blood samples were shipped either frozen or at room temperature. As regards this clone: Its antigen target is currently unknown. Base qualities are not recorded, but no much larger clone differs from it by a single base.

Recombination connected TRBV6-5 to TRBJ1-2, and 7 junctional nucleotides match TRBD1. The sequence was obtained from a woman aged 25 to 39 who had recovered from COVID-19. Source material: PBMCs or T cells enriched from blood (not recorded which). CDR3 loop: CASSYSQDRNYGYTF. The nucleotide sequence is TGTGCCAGCAGTTACTCACAGGACAGGAACTATGGCTACACCTTC.